The 20 T cell receptor beta chains in this list originate from one sample, sequenced in a study of T cell repertoires in cytomegalovirus infection. TCRdb fed the reads into MiXCR, producing one record per CDR3 protein. The data contain about a million distinct CDR3 sequences, 30% to 40% of them singletons. Their cognate antigens are unknown. The specimen comprised cultured CD8+ T cells from PBMCs, sampled from culture after CMV antigen stimulation. The receptors here all came from a human donor in good health (CMV status not recorded). Some clones in this sample may be carry-over from other donors' samples.

This clonotype appeared a few times. V gene TRBV6-6 combines with J gene TRBJ2-7; no reliable D call. Per the germline V gene, CDR1 is MNHNY and CDR2 is SVGAGI (reference sequence). The CDR3 runs to 10 residues. Trimming took 11 bases from V and 7 from J, leaving 12 bases between them. CDR3 DNA: TGTGCCTGCGGATATGAGGAGCAGTACTTC. Its translation: CACGYEEQYF.

This clonotype has a count of ten or more. The chain uses TRBV7-6 and TRBJ1-1; 8 bases map to TRBD1. The junction had 10 bases not matched to a gene; V was cut back by 5 bases and J by 5 bases. The CDR3 totals 15 residues. CDR1 SGHVS and CDR2 FNYEAQ come from the germline V gene. Here the CDR3 DNA reads TGTGCCAGCAGCGCCGGACAGGGTCTGGGAACTGAAGCTTTCTTT. Its protein product is CASSAGQGLGTEAFF.

Remarks on this clonotype: The junction departs from germline at one end; a sequencing error may be responsible. The chain couples TRBV6-2 or TRBV6-3 to TRBJ2-7; D unresolved. Germline CDR1 is MNHEY and CDR2 is SVGEGT. The CDR3 has 12 residues. In nucleotides, the CDR3 is TGTGTCAGCAGTCCCTCTCCGGGCGAGCAGTACTTC. This encodes CVSSPSPGEQYF.

This clonotype was detected only a few times. The chain has TRBV12-3 or TRBV12-4 and TRBJ1-2; TRBD1 matches at 8 bases. Germline trimming cut 5 bases from V and 4 bases from J; bases unmatched to any gene: 12. The CDR3 runs to 16 residues. As DNA, the CDR3 is TGTGCCAGCAGTCCGATAAGAGGGACAGGTCTCTATGGCTACACCTTC. Its translation is CASSPIRGTGLYGYTF.

As to this clonotype: Here the CDR3 omits its conserved ending phenylalanine or tryptophan, so a read error is the likely source. The chain carries TRBV12-3 or TRBV12-4 and TRBJ1-2; D might be TRBD1 (6 bases). V lost 2 bases, J lost 6 bases, and 10 bases lay in between. The CDR3 spans 13 residues. The CDR3 spells CASSLSGGDGYTY. CDR3 sequence (DNA): TGTGCCAGCAGTTTATCGGGGGGCGATGGCTACACCTAC.

The chain links TRBV19 to TRBJ2-1, with 9 nucleotides matching TRBD1. V trimming: 5 bases; J trimming: 8 bases; junction bases outside the gene matches: 10. CDR3 length equals 15 residues. Per germline, CDR1 LNHDA and CDR2 SQIVND (reference sequence). The CDR3 protein is CASSDGTGSIYEQFF. Written as DNA, the CDR3 is TGTGCCAGTAGTGACGGGACAGGGAGTATCTATGAGCAGTTCTTC.

This clonotype was seen just once. The V and J genes are TRBV6-1 and TRBJ2-7; 8 nucleotides align to TRBD1. The trim removed 6 bases at V and 7 bases at J, leaving 17 bases unmatched. The CDR3 is 16 residues long. Germline V gene data show CDR1 as MNHNS and CDR2 as SASEGT. The CDR3 bases are TGTGCCAGCAGCGAGGTAGGCAGGGGGCCAGCAGGTGAGCAGTACGTC. Protein product: CASSEVGRGPAGEQYV.

In this sample, this clonotype turned up a few times. The chain joins TRBV29-1 to TRBJ2-6; TRBD1 aligns across 8 bases. The J segment lost 0 bases and the V segment lost 1 base, leaving 2 bases of the junction unmatched. This CDR3 spans 16 amino acids. In germline, CDR1 is SQVTM, CDR2 ANQGSEA. DNA of the CDR3: TGCAGCGTTGAAGGGGACAGGAGCTCTGGGGCCAACGTCCTGACTTTC. Translating it yields CSVEGDRSSGANVLTF.

This clonotype was observed a handful of times. The gene calls are TRBV27 and TRBJ2-3, with TRBD2 matching over 8 bases. V lost 3 bases and J lost 1; bases outside the gene matches: 6. This CDR3 region has 16 residues. Germline loops: CDR1 MNHEY, CDR2 SMNVEV (reference sequence). CDR3 sequence: CASSLSAGVGTDTQYF. The CDR3 DNA is TGTGCCAGCAGTTTGTCAGCGGGGGTGGGCACAGATACGCAGTATTTT.

This clonotype has a handful of counts. This rearrangement joins TRBV7-6 to TRBJ2-1, with D unresolved. V was pared by 1 base and J by 5 bases, with 6 bases between. The CDR3 totals 13 residues. The germline gives CDR1 SGHVS, CDR2 FNYEAQ. The chain's CDR3 is CASSLDDNNEQFF. The CDR3, as DNA: TGTGCCAGCAGCTTAGATGACAACAATGAGCAGTTCTTC.

This clonotype was detected ten times or more. V and J are TRBV4-1 and TRBJ2-1, with unresolved D. Trimming shortened V by 4 bases and J by 6 bases, and 13 bases separated the two germline ends. The CDR3 runs to 14 residues. CDR1 and CDR2 from the germline V gene are MGHRA and YSYEKL. The CDR3 sequence is CASSPTWGSNEQFF. The CDR3 DNA reads TGCGCCAGCAGCCCTACTTGGGGAAGCAATGAGCAGTTCTTC.

The table lists this clonotype with many counts. V gene TRBV7-6 combines with J gene TRBJ2-2; TRBD2 matches at 10 bases. The germline gives CDR1 SGHVS, CDR2 FNYEAQ. Losses at the gene ends were 6 bases for V and 7 bases for J; bases not matched to a gene: 8. CDR3 length: 15 residues. CDR3 loop: CASRTSGGAGGELFF. CDR3 coding DNA: TGTGCCAGCAGGACAAGCGGGGGGGCCGGCGGGGAGCTGTTTTTT. Using reference TRBV7-6 and TRBJ2-2 for the parts outside the CDR3, the full variable domain is GAGVSQSPRYKVTKRGQDVALRCDPISGHVSLYWYRQALGQGPEFLTYFNYEAQQDKSGLPNDRFSAERPEGSISTLTIQRTEQRDSAMYRCASRTSGGAGGELFFGEGSRLTVL.

This clonotype was seen a few times. The chain combines TRBV6-1 with TRBJ2-5; 10 bases line up with TRBD2. This CDR3 region has 15 residues. Trimming removed 5 bases from V and 3 bases from J; junction bases left unmatched: 6. Germline V gives CDR1 MNHNS, CDR2 SASEGT. The CDR3 DNA sequence: TGTGCCAGCAGTTACCCAACTAGCGGGGAAGAGACCCAGTACTTC. Translated, it gives CASSYPTSGEETQYF.

The gene calls are TRBV2 and TRBJ1-5, with D possibly matching TRBD1 (5 bases). Per germline, CDR1 SNHLY and CDR2 FYNNEI. The CDR3 runs to 16 residues. The ends were cut back, 3 bases at V and 4 bases at J, with 16 bases in the middle. The DNA for the CDR3 is TGTGCCAGCAGTGATTTGGGCACAGGTGAAAATCAGCCCCAGCATTTT. Translation gives CASSDLGTGENQPQHF.

This clonotype has more than one count but fewer than ten. This sequence joins TRBV10-3 and TRBJ1-6; 7 bases are a match to TRBD1. The CDR3 is made up of 15 amino acids. Germline V gene sequence: CDR1 ENHRY, CDR2 SYGVKD. After removal of 4 bases from V and 8 bases from J, the junction contained 8 bases not matched to a gene. This chain's CDR3 is CAISGLTGKDSPLHF. The CDR3 nucleotides read TGTGCCATCAGTGGTTTGACAGGGAAGGATTCACCCCTCCACTTT.

Of note for this clonotype: Relative to the germline gene, one junction end is altered; a read error may explain this. V usage is TRBV2 and J usage is TRBJ1-1, with a possible D match to TRBD1 (5 bases). This CDR3 contains 14 residues. Germline V gene lookup returns CDR1 SNHLY and CDR2 FYNNEI. CDR3 in amino acids: CANSELTVNTEAFF. CDR3 coding DNA: TGTGCCAACAGTGAATTGACAGTTAACACTGAAGCTTTCTTT.

This clonotype was seen ten or more times. Here the CDR3 DNA reads TGTGCCAGCAGCCTCGACTGGAACGAGACCCAGTACTTC. Amino acids: CASSLDWNETQYF. The chain carries TRBV7-9 and TRBJ2-5; D not resolved. Trimming took off 5 bases at V and 5 bases at J, with 12 bases between the two ends. Germline V gene data show CDR1 as SEHNR and CDR2 as FQNEAQ (reference sequence). The CDR3 extends over 13 amino acids.

The genes are TRBV20-1 and TRBJ2-7; TRBD1 might be the D (5 bases). Per the germline V gene, CDR1 is DFQATT and CDR2 is SNEGSKA (reference sequence). This CDR3 has 14 residues. V lost 7 bases and J lost 5, with 21 bases in between. CDR3 nucleotide sequence: TGCAGTGTTCAGCTTATGGACACGACCGACGAGCAGTACTTC. Residues: CSVQLMDTTDEQYF.

This clonotype was counted between two and nine times. The genes are TRBV7-9 and TRBJ2-2, with D possibly matching TRBD1 (6 bases). The CDR3 covers 12 residues. The germline V gene encodes CDR1 SEHNR and CDR2 FQNEAQ (reference sequence). Deletions cut 11 bases from V and 5 bases from J, with 12 bases between. Written as DNA, the CDR3 is TGTGCCGGACCCAGGGGAACCGGGGAGCTGTTTTTT. Translation gives CAGPRGTGELFF.

Only one count was recorded for this clonotype. A much bigger clone sits one base away, suggesting this may be a read error. The chain has TRBV7-2 and TRBJ2-7, with D hard to call. Deletions cut 6 bases from V and 3 bases from J, with 21 bases between. The CDR3 loop spans 16 amino acids. Germline V gene sequence: CDR1 SGHTA, CDR2 FQGNSA. CDR3 DNA: TGTGCCAGCAGTCATTGGGAAGACAATTTACTCTACGAGCAGTACTTC. Its protein is CASSHWEDNLLYEQYF.